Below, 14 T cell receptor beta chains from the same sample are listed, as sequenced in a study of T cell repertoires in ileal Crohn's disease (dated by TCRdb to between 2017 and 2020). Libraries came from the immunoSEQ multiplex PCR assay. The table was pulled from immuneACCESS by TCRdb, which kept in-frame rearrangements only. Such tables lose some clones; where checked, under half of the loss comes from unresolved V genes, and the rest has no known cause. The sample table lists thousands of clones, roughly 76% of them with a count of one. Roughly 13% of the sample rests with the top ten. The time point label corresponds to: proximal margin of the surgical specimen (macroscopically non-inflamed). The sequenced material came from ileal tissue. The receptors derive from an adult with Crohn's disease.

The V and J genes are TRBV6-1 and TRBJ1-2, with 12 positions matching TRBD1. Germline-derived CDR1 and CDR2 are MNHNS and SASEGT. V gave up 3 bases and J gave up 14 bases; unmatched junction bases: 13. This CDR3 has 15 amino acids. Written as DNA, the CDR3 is TGTGCCAGCAGTGAGGGGACAGGGGGCCCAGATTGGTATACCTTC. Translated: CASSEGTGGPDWYTF.

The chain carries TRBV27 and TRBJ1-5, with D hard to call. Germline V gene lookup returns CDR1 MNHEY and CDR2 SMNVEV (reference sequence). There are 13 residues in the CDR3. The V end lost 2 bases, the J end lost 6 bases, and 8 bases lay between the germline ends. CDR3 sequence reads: CASSLGPFQPQHF. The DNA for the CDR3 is TGTGCCAGCAGTTTAGGGCCCTTTCAGCCCCAGCATTTT.

The CDR3 sequence is CASTPSGLAGKANEQFF. DNA of the CDR3: TGCGCCAGCACCCCTTCGGGACTAGCGGGCAAAGCTAATGAGCAGTTCTTC. The rearrangement uses TRBV5-1 and TRBJ2-1, with 12 bases fitting TRBD2. The CDR3 loop spans 17 amino acids. Germline assignment: CDR1 SGHRS and CDR2 YFSETQ. V gave up 6 bases and J gave up 7 bases; unmatched junction bases: 14.

In nucleotides, the CDR3 is TGCGCCAGCAGCCAAGATCCGGCCGGGACTAGCCTCAATGAGCAGTTCTTC. This encodes CASSQDPAGTSLNEQFF. The chain links TRBV4-1 to TRBJ2-1; 9 bases line up with TRBD2. The V segment lost 0 bases and the J segment 6 bases; nucleotides outside the gene matches: 9. The CDR3 covers 17 residues. The germline V gene has CDR1 MGHRA and CDR2 YSYEKL.

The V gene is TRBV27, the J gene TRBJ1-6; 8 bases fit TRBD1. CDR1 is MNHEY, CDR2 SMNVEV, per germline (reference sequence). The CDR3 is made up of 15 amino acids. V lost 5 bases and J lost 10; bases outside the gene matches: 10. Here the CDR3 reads CASSPLDRVWSPLHF. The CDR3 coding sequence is TGTGCCAGCAGTCCCCTGGACAGGGTTTGGTCACCCCTCCACTTT.

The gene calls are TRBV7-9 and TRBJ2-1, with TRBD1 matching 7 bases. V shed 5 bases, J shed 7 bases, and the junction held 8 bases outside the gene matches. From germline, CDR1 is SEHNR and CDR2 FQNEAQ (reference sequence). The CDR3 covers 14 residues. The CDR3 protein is CASSARDRWNEQFF. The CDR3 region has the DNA TGTGCCAGCAGCGCCCGGGACAGATGGAATGAGCAGTTCTTC.

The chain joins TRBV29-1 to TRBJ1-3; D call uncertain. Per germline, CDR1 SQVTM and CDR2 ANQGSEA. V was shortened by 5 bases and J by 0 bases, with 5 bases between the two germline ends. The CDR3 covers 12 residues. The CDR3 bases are TGCAGCGTTCTCGTCTCTGGAAACACCATATATTTT. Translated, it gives CSVLVSGNTIYF.

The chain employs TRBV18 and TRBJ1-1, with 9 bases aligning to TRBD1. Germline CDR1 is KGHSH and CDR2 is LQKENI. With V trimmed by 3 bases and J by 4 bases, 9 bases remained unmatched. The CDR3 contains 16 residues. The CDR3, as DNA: TGTGCCAGCTCACCTACCCTGACAGGGGGAGGCACTGAAGCTTTCTTT. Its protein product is CASSPTLTGGGTEAFF.

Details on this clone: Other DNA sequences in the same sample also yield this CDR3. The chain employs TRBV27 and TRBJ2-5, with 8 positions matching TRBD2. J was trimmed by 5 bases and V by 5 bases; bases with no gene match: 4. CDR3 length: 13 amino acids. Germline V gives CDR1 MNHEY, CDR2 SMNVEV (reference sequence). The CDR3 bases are TGTGCCAGCAGTCGGGGGGGATGGGAGACCCAGTACTTC. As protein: CASSRGGWETQYF.

The CDR3 loop is CASSDPTVAGELFF. The CDR3 DNA reads as TGTGCCAGCAGTGACCCCACAGTAGCCGGGGAGCTGTTTTTT. The chain combines TRBV6-1 with TRBJ2-2; no reliable D call. Germline-derived CDR1 and CDR2 are MNHNS and SASEGT. The CDR3 contains 14 residues. Deletions cut 3 bases from V and 6 bases from J, with 11 bases between.

CDR3 bases: TGCGCCAGCACACCCGGAGACTATGAAGGCTACACCTTC. Translating gives CASTPGDYEGYTF. V usage is TRBV5-1 and J usage is TRBJ1-2; D is uncertain. The CDR3 is 13 residues long. Trimming stripped 6 bases from V and 8 bases from J, with 17 bases between. In germline, CDR1 is SGHRS, CDR2 YFSETQ.

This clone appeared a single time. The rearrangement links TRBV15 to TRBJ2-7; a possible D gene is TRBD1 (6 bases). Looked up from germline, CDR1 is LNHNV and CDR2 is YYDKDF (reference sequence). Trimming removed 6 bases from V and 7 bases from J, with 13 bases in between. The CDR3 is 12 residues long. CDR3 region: CATRNRVGEQYF. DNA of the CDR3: TGTGCCACCAGGAACAGGGTTGGGGAGCAGTACTTC.

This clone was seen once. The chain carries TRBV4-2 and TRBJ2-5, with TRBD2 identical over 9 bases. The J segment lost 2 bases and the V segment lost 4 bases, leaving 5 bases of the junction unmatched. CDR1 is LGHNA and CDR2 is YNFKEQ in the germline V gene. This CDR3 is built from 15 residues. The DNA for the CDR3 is TGTGCCAGCAGCCGCACCCTAGCGGGGCAAGAGACCCAGTACTTC. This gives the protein CASSRTLAGQETQYF.

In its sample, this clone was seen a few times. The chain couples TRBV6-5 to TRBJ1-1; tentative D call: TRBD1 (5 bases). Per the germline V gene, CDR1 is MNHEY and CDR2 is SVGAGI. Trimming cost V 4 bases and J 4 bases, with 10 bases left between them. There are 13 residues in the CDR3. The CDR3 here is CASSSPGATEAFF. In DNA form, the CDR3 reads TGTGCCAGCAGTTCCCCCGGGGCCACTGAAGCTTTCTTT.